The sequence of this T cell receptor (beta chain) was determined in a study of identical twins. Template switching created a universal primer site, and the cDNA included unique molecular identifiers. Using its own MiXCR run on the 5' RACE reads, TCRdb lists one record per CDR3 protein. This sample has about 690,000 distinct CDR3 sequences; 20% to 25% occur once, and the top ten carry around 4.5%. The same sample was also studied in work on T cells expressing NK-cell markers.

This receptor was obtained from a woman aged 18 to 35 in good health. The sequenced sample consisted of PBMCs.

The CDR3 nucleotides read TGTGCCAGCAGTTTAGACAGGAGTGAAGCTTTCTTT. Translating it yields CASSLDRSEAFF. V and J are TRBV12-3 or TRBV12-4 and TRBJ1-1; maybe TRBD1 (5 bases). This CDR3 region has 12 residues. The ends were cut back, 1 base at V and 7 bases at J, with 7 bases in the middle.